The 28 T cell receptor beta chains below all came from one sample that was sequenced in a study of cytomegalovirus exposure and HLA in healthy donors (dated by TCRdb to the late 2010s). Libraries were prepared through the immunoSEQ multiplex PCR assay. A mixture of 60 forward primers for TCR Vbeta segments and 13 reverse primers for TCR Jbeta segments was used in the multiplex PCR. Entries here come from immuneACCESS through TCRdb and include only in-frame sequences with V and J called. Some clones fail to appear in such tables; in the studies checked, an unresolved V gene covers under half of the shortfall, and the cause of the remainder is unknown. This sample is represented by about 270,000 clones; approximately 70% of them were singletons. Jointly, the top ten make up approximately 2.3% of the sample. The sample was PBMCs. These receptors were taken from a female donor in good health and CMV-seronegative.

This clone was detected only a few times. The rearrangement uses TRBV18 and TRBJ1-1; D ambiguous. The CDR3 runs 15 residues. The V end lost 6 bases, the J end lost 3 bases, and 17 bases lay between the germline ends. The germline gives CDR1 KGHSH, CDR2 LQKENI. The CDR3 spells CASSPMAGEDTEAFF. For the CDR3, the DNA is TGTGCCAGCTCCCCAATGGCCGGGGAGGACACTGAAGCTTTCTTT.

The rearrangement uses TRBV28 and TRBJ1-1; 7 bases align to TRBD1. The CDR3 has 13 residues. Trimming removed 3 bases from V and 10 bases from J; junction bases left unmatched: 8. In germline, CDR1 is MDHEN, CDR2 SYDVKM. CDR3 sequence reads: CASSFGTVVGAFF. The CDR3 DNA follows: TGTGCCAGCAGTTTTGGGACAGTAGTAGGAGCTTTCTTT.

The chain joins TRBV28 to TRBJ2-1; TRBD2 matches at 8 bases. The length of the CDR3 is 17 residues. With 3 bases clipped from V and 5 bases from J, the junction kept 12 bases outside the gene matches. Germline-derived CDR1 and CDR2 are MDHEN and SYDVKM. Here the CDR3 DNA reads TGTGCCAGCAGTTTCCCCCCGACTAGCGACATACACAATGAGCAGTTCTTC. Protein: CASSFPPTSDIHNEQFF.

In nucleotides, the CDR3 is TGTGCCAGCAGTCCACAGGGACAGAGCTATGGCTACACCTTC. Protein sequence: CASSPQGQSYGYTF. The chain links TRBV25-1 to TRBJ1-2; 7 nucleotides align to TRBD1. Germline assignment: CDR1 MGHDK and CDR2 SYGVNS. The CDR3 spans 14 residues. V dropped 5 bases and J dropped 4; count of bases not matched to a gene: 7.

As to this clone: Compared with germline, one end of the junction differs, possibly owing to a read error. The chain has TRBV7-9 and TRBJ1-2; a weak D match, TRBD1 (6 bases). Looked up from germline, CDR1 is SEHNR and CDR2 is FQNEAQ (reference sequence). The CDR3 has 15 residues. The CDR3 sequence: CSSSPYDDRLYGYTF. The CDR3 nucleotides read TGTTCCAGCAGTCCTTACGACGACAGGCTCTATGGCTACACCTTC.

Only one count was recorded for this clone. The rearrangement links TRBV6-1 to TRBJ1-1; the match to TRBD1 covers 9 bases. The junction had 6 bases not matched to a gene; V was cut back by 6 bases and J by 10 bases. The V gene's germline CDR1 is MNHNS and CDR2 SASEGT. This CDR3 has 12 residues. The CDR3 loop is CASSGTGFRAFF. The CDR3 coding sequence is TGTGCCAGCAGCGGGACAGGGTTTAGAGCTTTCTTT.

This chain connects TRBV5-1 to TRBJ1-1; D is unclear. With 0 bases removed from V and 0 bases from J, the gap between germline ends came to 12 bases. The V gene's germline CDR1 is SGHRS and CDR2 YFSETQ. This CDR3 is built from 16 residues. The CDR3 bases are TGCGCCAGCAGCTTGGAAGGTCACAGTCTGAACACTGAAGCTTTCTTT. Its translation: CASSLEGHSLNTEAFF.

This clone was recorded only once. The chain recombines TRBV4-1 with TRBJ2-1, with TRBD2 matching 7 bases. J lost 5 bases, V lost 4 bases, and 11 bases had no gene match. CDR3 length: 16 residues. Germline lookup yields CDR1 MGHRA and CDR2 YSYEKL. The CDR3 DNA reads TGCGCCAGCAGCCCAGAGACTAGCAGATCCCACAATGAGCAGTTCTTC. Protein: CASSPETSRSHNEQFF.

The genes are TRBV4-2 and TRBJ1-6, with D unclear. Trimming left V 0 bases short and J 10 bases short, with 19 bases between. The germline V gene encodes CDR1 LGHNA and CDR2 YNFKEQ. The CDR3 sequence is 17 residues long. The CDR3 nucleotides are TGTGCCAGCAGCCAAGAAAGTAAAAGTCAGGCTTGGTCACCCCTCCACTTT. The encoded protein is CASSQESKSQAWSPLHF.

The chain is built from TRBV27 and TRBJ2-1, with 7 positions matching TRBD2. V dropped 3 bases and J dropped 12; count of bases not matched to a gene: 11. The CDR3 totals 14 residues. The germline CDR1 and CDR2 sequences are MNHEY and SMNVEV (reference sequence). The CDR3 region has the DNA TGTGCCAGCAGTTTGGTGGGAGGGCCCCTAGGGCAGTTCTTC. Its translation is CASSLVGGPLGQFF.

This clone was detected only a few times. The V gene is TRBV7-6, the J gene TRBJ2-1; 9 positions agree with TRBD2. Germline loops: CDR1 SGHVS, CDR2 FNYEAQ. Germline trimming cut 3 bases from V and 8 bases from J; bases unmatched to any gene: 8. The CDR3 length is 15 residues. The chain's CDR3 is CASSFGTSLYDEQFF. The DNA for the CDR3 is TGTGCCAGCAGCTTCGGGACTAGCCTGTACGATGAGCAGTTCTTC.

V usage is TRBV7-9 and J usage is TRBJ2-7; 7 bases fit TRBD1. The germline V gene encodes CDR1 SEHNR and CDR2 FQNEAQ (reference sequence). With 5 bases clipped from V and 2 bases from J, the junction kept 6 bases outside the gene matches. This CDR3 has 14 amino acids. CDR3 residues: CASSARDRPYEQYF. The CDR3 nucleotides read TGTGCCAGCAGCGCCCGGGACAGACCCTACGAGCAGTACTTC.

CDR3 coding DNA: TGTGCCAGCACCCCACTTCTCTCGAGCCCTGAAGCTTTCTTT. Its protein product is CASTPLLSSPEAFF. This chain links TRBV28 with TRBJ1-1; no clear D. V was cut by 7 bases and J by 6 bases, with 18 bases left in between. The CDR3 extends over 14 amino acids. CDR1 and CDR2 (germline): MDHEN, SYDVKM.

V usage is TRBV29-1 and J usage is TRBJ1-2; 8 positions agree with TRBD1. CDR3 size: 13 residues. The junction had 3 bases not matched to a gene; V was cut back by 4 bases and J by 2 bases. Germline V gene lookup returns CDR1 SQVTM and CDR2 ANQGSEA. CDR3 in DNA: TGCAGCGTTGCAGGGGGCGTAAACTATGGCTACACCTTC. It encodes CSVAGGVNYGYTF. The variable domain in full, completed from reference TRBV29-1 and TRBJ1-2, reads SAVISQKPSRDICQRGTSLTIQCQVDSQVTMMFWYRQQPGQSLTLIATANQGSEATYESGFVIDKFPISRPNLTFSTLTVSNMSPEDSSIYLCSVAGGVNYGYTFGSGTRLTVV.

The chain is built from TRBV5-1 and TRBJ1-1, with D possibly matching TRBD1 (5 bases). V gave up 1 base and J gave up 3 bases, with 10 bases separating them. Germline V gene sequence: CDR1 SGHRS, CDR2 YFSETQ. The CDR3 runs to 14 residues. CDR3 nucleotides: TGCGCCAGCAGCTTGATGCAGGGTGACACTGAAGCTTTCTTT. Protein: CASSLMQGDTEAFF.

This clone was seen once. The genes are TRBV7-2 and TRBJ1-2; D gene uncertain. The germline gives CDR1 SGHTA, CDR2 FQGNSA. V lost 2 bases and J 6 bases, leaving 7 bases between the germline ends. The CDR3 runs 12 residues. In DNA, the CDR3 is TGTGCCAGCAGCTTAAAGCGGAATGGCTACACCTTC. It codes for CASSLKRNGYTF.

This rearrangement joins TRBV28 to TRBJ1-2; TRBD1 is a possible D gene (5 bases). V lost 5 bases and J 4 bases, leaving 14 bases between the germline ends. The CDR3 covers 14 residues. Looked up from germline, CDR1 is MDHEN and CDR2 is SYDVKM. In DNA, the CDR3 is TGTGCCAGCAGTCCGTCAGGGTTGGGCTATGGCTACACCTTC. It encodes CASSPSGLGYGYTF.

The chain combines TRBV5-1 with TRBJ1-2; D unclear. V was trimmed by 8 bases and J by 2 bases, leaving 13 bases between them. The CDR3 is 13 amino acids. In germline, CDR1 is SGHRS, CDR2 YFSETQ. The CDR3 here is CASAESGNYGYTF. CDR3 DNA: TGCGCCAGTGCGGAATCCGGGAACTATGGCTACACCTTC.

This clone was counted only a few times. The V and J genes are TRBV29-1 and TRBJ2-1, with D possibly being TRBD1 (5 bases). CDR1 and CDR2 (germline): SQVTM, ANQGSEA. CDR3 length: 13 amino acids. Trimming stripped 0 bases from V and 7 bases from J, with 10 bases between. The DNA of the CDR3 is TGCAGCGTTGAAGATATACAGGTGAATGAGCAGTTCTTC. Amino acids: CSVEDIQVNEQFF.

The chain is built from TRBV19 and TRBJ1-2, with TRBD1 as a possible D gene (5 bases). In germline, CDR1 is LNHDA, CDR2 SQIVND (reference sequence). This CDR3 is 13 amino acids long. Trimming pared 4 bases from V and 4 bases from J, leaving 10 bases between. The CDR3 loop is CASSKAGFYGYTF. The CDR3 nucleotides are TGTGCCAGTAGTAAGGCAGGGTTCTATGGCTACACCTTC.

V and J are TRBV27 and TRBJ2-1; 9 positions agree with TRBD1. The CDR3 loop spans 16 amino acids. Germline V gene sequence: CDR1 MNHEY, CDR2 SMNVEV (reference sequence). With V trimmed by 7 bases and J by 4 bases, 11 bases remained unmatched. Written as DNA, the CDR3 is TGTGCCAGCAAACCTAAACAGGGGGCAAAATACAATGAGCAGTTCTTC. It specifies CASKPKQGAKYNEQFF.

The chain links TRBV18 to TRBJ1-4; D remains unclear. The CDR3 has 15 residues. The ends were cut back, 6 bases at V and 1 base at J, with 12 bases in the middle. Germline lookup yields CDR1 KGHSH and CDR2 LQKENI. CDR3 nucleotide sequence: TGTGCCAGCTCCCTCGGAGGAGGAACTAATGAAAAACTGTTTTTT. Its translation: CASSLGGGTNEKLFF.

CDR3: CATSRLQGYNEQFF. In nucleotides, the CDR3 is TGTGCCACCAGCAGACTACAGGGATACAATGAGCAGTTCTTC. The chain carries TRBV15 and TRBJ2-1; D perhaps matches TRBD1 (6 bases). Germline CDR1 reads LNHNV; CDR2 reads YYDKDF (reference sequence). The CDR3 has 14 residues. Trimming shortened V by 2 bases and J by 4 bases, and 9 bases separated the two germline ends.

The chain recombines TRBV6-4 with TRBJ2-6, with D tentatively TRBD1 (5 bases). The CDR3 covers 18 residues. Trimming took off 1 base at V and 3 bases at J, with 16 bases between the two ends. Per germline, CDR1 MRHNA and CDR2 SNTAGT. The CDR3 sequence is CASSDYGAGPRGANVLTF. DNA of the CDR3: TGTGCCAGCAGTGACTATGGGGCAGGGCCCCGTGGGGCCAACGTCCTGACTTTC.

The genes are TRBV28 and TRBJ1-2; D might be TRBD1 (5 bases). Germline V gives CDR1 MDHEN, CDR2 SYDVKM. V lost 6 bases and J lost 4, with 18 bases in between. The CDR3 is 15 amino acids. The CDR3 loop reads CASSPGGAGIYGYTF. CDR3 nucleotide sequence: TGTGCCAGCAGCCCCGGCGGGGCTGGCATCTATGGCTACACCTTC.

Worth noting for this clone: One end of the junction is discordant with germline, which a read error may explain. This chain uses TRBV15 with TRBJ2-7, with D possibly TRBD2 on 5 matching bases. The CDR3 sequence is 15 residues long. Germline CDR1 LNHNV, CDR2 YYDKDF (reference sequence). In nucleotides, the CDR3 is TGTGTCACCAGCAGAGAGGGCAGCGGCTCCTACGAGCAGTACTTC. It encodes CVTSREGSGSYEQYF.

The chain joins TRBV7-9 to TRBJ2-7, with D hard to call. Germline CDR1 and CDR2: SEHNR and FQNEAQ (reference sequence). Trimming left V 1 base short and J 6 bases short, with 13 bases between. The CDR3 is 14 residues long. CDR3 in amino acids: CASSLVRTMAEQYF. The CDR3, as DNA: TGTGCCAGCAGCTTAGTCCGTACTATGGCCGAGCAGTACTTC.

CDR3: CASSDILSGYTF. CDR3 in DNA: TGTGCCAGCTCTGACATTCTTTCTGGCTACACCTTC. The chain carries TRBV25-1 and TRBJ1-2; no definite D call. Germline V gene lookup returns CDR1 MGHDK and CDR2 SYGVNS. V lost 8 bases to trimming and J lost 7 bases, with 14 bases between them. The CDR3 loop spans 12 amino acids.